This TCR beta chain was captured by sequencing in a study of CD8 T cells in ankylosing spondylitis. CDR1 and CDR2 from the germline V gene are SGHRS and YFSETQ. V lost 1 base, J lost 0 bases, and 5 bases lay in between. CDR3 length equals 15 residues. General study findings and limits: Researchers report that disease-linked clones proved CD8+ and relatively rare in peripheral blood.

The sample holds many counts of this clonotype. Its antigen is undetermined. Library preparation for TCR beta used quantitative 5'-RACE with molecular barcodes. TCRdb reprocessed the 5' RACE reads with MiXCR, giving one entry per CDR3 protein. The repertoire includes 250,000 to 400,000 distinct CDR3 sequences, 11% of them detected once, and about 10% sits in the top ten. The sample was blood, either unsorted or a sorted T cell fraction (not recorded which). This sequence was found in a female donor with ankylosing spondylitis or in good health (not recorded which). This chain uses TRBV5-1 with TRBJ2-6; the D is unclear. CDR3 in DNA: TGCGCCAGCAGCTTGAGAGTCTCTGGGGCCAACGTCCTGACTTTC. Translated: CASSLRVSGANVLTF.